This TCR beta chain was documented in a study of cytomegalovirus exposure and HLA in healthy donors. Study-wide context: Most donors, around 81% of more than 300 genotyped, fell in the Caucasian-associated ancestry cluster.

Study-level findings and limits: It was taken for granted in presence/absence analyses that sequencing depth across donors was roughly uniform. The study listed 150 to 200 cytomegalovirus-associated TCR beta chains. Only CMV serostatus was available as immune exposure information.

V dropped 1 base and J dropped 4 bases, with 10 bases sitting between them. The CDR3 consists of 14 residues. CDR1 is MNHEY and CDR2 is SVGAGI in the germline V gene. For this clone: Its target is unknown.

Primers for the PCR totalled 60 Vbeta and 13 Jbeta. TCRdb's copy holds only in-frame clones and misses some; the assay was immunoSEQ multiplex PCR. The data hold roughly 200,000 clones, with around 77% observed a single time. J is TRBJ1-2 and V is TRBV6-5; a possible D gene is TRBD1 (5 bases). This TCR was recovered from a man in his thirties or forties in good health and CMV-seronegative. Sequenced sample: PBMCs. This chain's CDR3 is CASSYWQGSYGYTF. CDR3 bases: TGTGCCAGCAGTTACTGGCAGGGTTCCTATGGCTACACCTTC.